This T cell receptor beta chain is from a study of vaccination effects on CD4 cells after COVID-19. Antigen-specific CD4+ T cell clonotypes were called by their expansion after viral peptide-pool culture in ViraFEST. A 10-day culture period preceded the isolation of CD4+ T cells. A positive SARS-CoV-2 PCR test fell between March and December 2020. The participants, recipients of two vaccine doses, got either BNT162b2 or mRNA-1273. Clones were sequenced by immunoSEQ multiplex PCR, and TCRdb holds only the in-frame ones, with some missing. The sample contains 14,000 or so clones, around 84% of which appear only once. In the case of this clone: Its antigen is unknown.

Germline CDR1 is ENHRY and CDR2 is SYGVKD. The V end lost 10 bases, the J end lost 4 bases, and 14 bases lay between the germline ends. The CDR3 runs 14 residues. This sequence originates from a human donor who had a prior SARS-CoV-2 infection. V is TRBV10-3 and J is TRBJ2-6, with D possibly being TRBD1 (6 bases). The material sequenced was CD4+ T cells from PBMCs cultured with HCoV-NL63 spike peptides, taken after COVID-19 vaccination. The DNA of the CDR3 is TGTGCCACCGAGTCAGGGGAAGGGGCCAACGTCCTGACTTTC. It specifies CATESGEGANVLTF.